This T cell receptor beta chain stems from a study of blood T cell repertoires in COVID-19. Study summary: The United States, Italy and Spain provided the acute and convalescent COVID-19 samples. Nucleic acid was either cDNA or gDNA, and it came from T cells, B-cell-depleted T cells, or PBMCs.

CDR3 length: 11 residues. Trimming at V came to 6 bases and at J to 7 bases, leaving 1 base not matched to a gene. The germline V gene encodes CDR1 SNHLY and CDR2 FYNNEI. As originally analysed: Nucleated cell counts were estimated from reference gene primer amplification. The table came from immunoSEQ multiplex PCR; TCRdb's copy has only in-frame clones and leaves some out. V, J and clone size are those of that table, while D and trimming were read from the DNA. This table holds some 120,000 clones, approximately 83% found once. This receptor was obtained from a woman between 50 and 59 years old who had recovered from COVID-19. The rearrangement links TRBV2 to TRBJ1-1; TRBD1 matches 8 bases. Sequenced input: peripheral blood. The CDR3 sequence: CASRDRDEAFF. CDR3 bases: TGTGCCAGCAGGGACAGGGATGAAGCTTTCTTT.